The 27 T cell receptor beta chains below all came from one sample that was sequenced in a study of PD-1 blockade in classical Hodgkin lymphoma. Produced via immunoSEQ multiplex PCR; TCRdb's table is partial and in-frame only. The profile shows 35,000 to 45,000 clones, 60% to 85% of them singletons. The patients all showed relapse after autologous stem cell transplantation, while their brentuximab vedotin exposure varied. This specimen was peripheral blood mononuclear cells (PBMCs), taken at baseline. The receptors originated from a human donor with classical Hodgkin lymphoma.

The gene calls are TRBV5-5 and TRBJ1-2; no reliable D call. The CDR3 spans 14 residues. Trimming shortened V by 5 bases and J by 6 bases, and 17 bases separated the two germline ends. The V gene's germline CDR1 is SGHKS and CDR2 YYEKEE (reference sequence). The DNA for the CDR3 is TGTGCCAGCAGGGTCTGGGGTGCCAGCGATGGCTACACCTTC. Amino acids: CASRVWGASDGYTF.

This chain uses TRBV20-1 with TRBJ2-7; 7 bases align to TRBD2. Germline V gene lookup returns CDR1 DFQATT and CDR2 SNEGSKA (reference sequence). J gave up 3 bases and V 6 bases, and 2 bases lay outside the gene matches. The CDR3 length is 11 residues. In nucleotides, the CDR3 is TGCAGTGCCGGGGGGATCTACGAGCAGTACTTC. Amino acids: CSAGGIYEQYF.

This clone was observed a few times. The chain couples TRBV19 to TRBJ2-3, with D unresolved. The germline V and J ends were trimmed by 3 bases and 1 base, with 11 bases remaining between them. The CDR3 covers 15 residues. The germline CDR1 and CDR2 sequences are LNHDA and SQIVND (reference sequence). The CDR3 here is CASSILLDGTDTQYF. CDR3 nucleotide sequence: TGTGCCAGTAGTATTCTTCTCGATGGCACAGATACGCAGTATTTT.

This clone was recorded a few times. The CDR3 reads CACRPSGSYNEQFF. In nucleotides, the CDR3 is TGTGCCTGCAGGCCTAGCGGGAGCTACAATGAGCAGTTCTTC. The gene calls are TRBV30 and TRBJ2-1; 10 nucleotides align to TRBD2. V lost 6 bases, J lost 3 bases, and 5 bases stayed unmatched. Germline CDR1 and CDR2: GTSNPN and SVGIG (reference sequence). This CDR3 is 14 amino acids long.

V is TRBV6-5 and J is TRBJ2-7; no definite D call. V lost 5 bases to trimming and J lost 3 bases, with 5 bases between them. This CDR3 spans 11 amino acids. Germline CDR1 and CDR2: MNHEY and SVGAGI. The CDR3 DNA follows: TGTGCCAGCAGTAGAAGCTACGAGCAGTACTTC. Translation: CASSRSYEQYF.

V gene TRBV6-5 combines with J gene TRBJ1-5, with D unclear. V lost 2 bases, J lost 8 bases, and 7 bases lay in between. CDR3 length equals 12 residues. CDR1 and CDR2 from the germline V gene are MNHEY and SVGAGI. In DNA, the CDR3 is TGTGCCAGCAGTTACCAAGGTGAGCCCCAGCATTTT. Translating gives CASSYQGEPQHF.

V usage is TRBV28 and J usage is TRBJ1-2, with D perhaps TRBD1 (6 bases). Germline CDR1 and CDR2: MDHEN and SYDVKM. CDR3 length equals 15 residues. V was pared by 1 base and J by 2 bases, with 11 bases between. CDR3 in amino acids: CASSLLGDTNYGYTF. DNA for the CDR3: TGTGCCAGCAGTTTATTAGGGGACACGAACTATGGCTACACCTTC.

The rearrangement links TRBV9 to TRBJ2-7, with 9 positions matching TRBD2. CDR1 is SGDLS, CDR2 YYNGEE, per germline. The V segment lost 3 bases and the J segment 2 bases; nucleotides outside the gene matches: 15. The CDR3 covers 18 residues. CDR3 coding DNA: TGTGCCAGCAGCGCGCCCAGCGGGAGGCCCGGCCGTCCCTACGAGCAGTACTTC. Its translation: CASSAPSGRPGRPYEQYF. The full variable domain, its missing parts supplied by reference TRBV9 and TRBJ2-7, is DSGVTQTPKHLITATGQRVTLRCSPRSGDLSVYWYQQSLDQGLQFLIQYYNGEERAKGNILERFSAQQFPDLHSELNLSSLELGDSALYFCASSAPSGRPGRPYEQYFGPGTRLTVT.

The rearrangement joins TRBV6-5 to TRBJ2-7; 8 positions agree with TRBD1. V gave up 0 bases and J gave up 6 bases; unmatched junction bases: 4. Germline CDR1 is MNHEY and CDR2 is SVGAGI. The CDR3 contains 14 residues. The CDR3 loop reads CASSYSMTGAEQYF. The CDR3 nucleotides read TGTGCCAGCAGTTACTCTATGACAGGGGCCGAGCAGTACTTC.

The V gene is TRBV29-1, the J gene TRBJ2-7, with 8 positions matching TRBD2. Germline V lookup: CDR1 SQVTM, CDR2 ANQGSEA. CDR3 length: 13 residues. Losses at the gene ends were 6 bases for V and 2 bases for J; bases not matched to a gene: 6. The CDR3 sequence is CSVEREQPYEQYF. In DNA, the CDR3 is TGCAGCGTGGAGCGGGAGCAACCCTACGAGCAGTACTTC.

V usage is TRBV5-1 and J usage is TRBJ1-2, with unresolved D. Deletions cut 5 bases from V and 0 bases from J, with 17 bases between. Germline V gives CDR1 SGHRS, CDR2 YFSETQ. The CDR3 length is 16 residues. CDR3 bases: TGCGCCAGCAGTTTCGATTCGACAAAATCTAACTATGGCTACACCTTC. It encodes CASSFDSTKSNYGYTF.

The V and J genes are TRBV18 and TRBJ1-5, with 9 bases identical to TRBD1. The V segment lost 3 bases and the J segment 6 bases; nucleotides outside the gene matches: 3. The CDR3 totals 14 residues. Per the germline V gene, CDR1 is KGHSH and CDR2 is LQKENI. The CDR3 DNA sequence: TGTGCCAGCTCACCGGGACAGGGAAGTCAGCCCCAGCATTTT. It codes for CASSPGQGSQPQHF.

The chain joins TRBV7-9 to TRBJ2-5; no firm D call. TRBJ2-7 matches the DNA end more closely, so the J call is doubtful. The germline V gene encodes CDR1 SEHNR and CDR2 FQNEAQ (reference sequence). CDR3 length: 16 residues. The CDR3 sequence: CASSSLMAQMDYEQYF. DNA for the CDR3: TGTGCCAGCAGTTCCCTTATGGCCCAGATGGACTACGAGCAGTACTTC.

This sequence joins TRBV10-3 and TRBJ2-5; weak D call: TRBD2 (6 bases). The CDR3 contains 14 residues. Germline CDR1 and CDR2: ENHRY and SYGVKD. Trimming removed 6 bases from V and 1 base from J, with 12 bases in between. CDR3 DNA sequence: TGTGCCATCAGAGACTCCGGGAGCCAAGAGACCCAGTACTTC. This gives the protein CAIRDSGSQETQYF.

The sample holds a few counts of this clone. J is TRBJ2-2 and V is TRBV7-6; no clear D gene. The germline gives CDR1 SGHVS, CDR2 FNYEAQ. V lost 1 base to trimming and J lost 5 bases, with 8 bases between them. The CDR3 has 14 amino acids. The CDR3 sequence is CASSLEVGTGELFF. Written as DNA, the CDR3 is TGTGCCAGCAGCTTAGAGGTGGGAACCGGGGAGCTGTTTTTT.

V and J are TRBV6-1 and TRBJ2-4; D gene ambiguous. Trimming removed 7 bases from V and 0 bases from J, with 10 bases in between. The germline V gene has CDR1 MNHNS and CDR2 SASEGT. The CDR3 spans 14 residues. CDR3 bases: TGTGCCAGCATTGGTACGCTAGCCAAAAACATTCAGTACTTC. Protein product: CASIGTLAKNIQYF.

This chain uses TRBV7-8 with TRBJ1-4, with 9 bases aligning to TRBD1. CDR1 and CDR2 (germline): SGHVS, FQNEAQ. This CDR3 comprises 14 residues. Unmatched junction bases numbered 4, after V lost 3 bases and J lost 8 bases. CDR3 region: CASSFLGQGEKLFF. The CDR3, as DNA: TGTGCCAGCAGCTTTCTGGGACAGGGCGAAAAACTGTTTTTT.

Comments on this clone: The identical CDR3 is also encoded by other nucleotide sequences in the sample. This chain uses TRBV27 with TRBJ1-2, with 10 bases that match TRBD1. The CDR3 contains 13 residues. Germline CDR1 and CDR2: MNHEY and SMNVEV (reference sequence). Losses at the gene ends were 3 bases for V and 8 bases for J; bases not matched to a gene: 3. This CDR3 reads CASSFGTGVGYTF. In DNA, the CDR3 is TGTGCCAGCAGTTTTGGGACAGGGGTCGGCTACACCTTC.

The chain recombines TRBV27 with TRBJ2-7; perhaps TRBD2 as D (6 bases). V lost 5 bases and J lost 6, with 14 bases in between. The CDR3 has 13 amino acids. Germline CDR1 is MNHEY and CDR2 is SMNVEV (reference sequence). CDR3 sequence: CASSPIAAAEQYF. The CDR3 coding sequence is TGTGCCAGCAGTCCCATAGCGGCCGCCGAGCAGTACTTC.

The chain carries TRBV6-5 and TRBJ1-1, with 7 bases aligning to TRBD1. CDR3 length: 14 amino acids. V was clipped by 5 bases and J by 3 bases; unmatched bases: 6. The germline gives CDR1 MNHEY, CDR2 SVGAGI. CDR3 nucleotides: TGTGCCAGCAGTCACAGGGGAAGGGACACTGAAGCTTTCTTT. It codes for CASSHRGRDTEAFF.

This clone was picked up many times. V usage is TRBV18 and J usage is TRBJ2-1; maybe TRBD1 (6 bases). In germline, CDR1 is KGHSH, CDR2 LQKENI. Trimming stripped 4 bases from V and 8 bases from J, with 9 bases between. The CDR3 is 12 residues long. In nucleotides, the CDR3 is TGTGCCAGCTCACTCAGGGGCGATGAGCAGTTCTTC. It yields the protein CASSLRGDEQFF. The complete variable domain, with remaining parts taken from reference TRBV18 and TRBJ2-1, reads NAGVMQNPRHLVRRRGQEARLRCSPMKGHSHVYWYRQLPEEGLKFMVYLQKENIIDESGMPKERFSAEFPKEGPSILRIQQVVRGDSAAYFCASSLRGDEQFFGPGTRLTVL.

The V and J genes are TRBV9 and TRBJ2-5; the D gene could be TRBD1 or TRBD2 (6 bases each). CDR1 and CDR2 from the germline V gene are SGDLS and YYNGEE. With 0 bases removed from V and 3 bases from J, the gap between germline ends came to 15 bases. The CDR3 totals 16 residues. The DNA of the CDR3 is TGTGCCAGCAGCGTAGGCACAGGGAGGCGGGAAGAGACCCAGTACTTC. It is translated as CASSVGTGRREETQYF.

The chain is built from TRBV2 and TRBJ1-1; 11 bases align to TRBD1. Germline V lookup: CDR1 SNHLY, CDR2 FYNNEI. With 7 bases clipped from V and 11 bases from J, the junction kept 6 bases outside the gene matches. The CDR3 is made up of 12 amino acids. The DNA of the CDR3 is TGTGCCAGCATCCTGGGACAGGGGGGGGCTTTCTTT. Translated: CASILGQGGAFF.

The CDR3 protein is CASSFGREGEQYF. The DNA for the CDR3 is TGTGCCAGCAGTTTCGGTCGGGAGGGCGAGCAGTACTTC. The chain joins TRBV27 to TRBJ2-7; 8 positions match TRBD2. Germline V CDR1 and CDR2: MNHEY, SMNVEV (reference sequence). The V gene end was trimmed by 3 bases and the J gene end by 6 bases; junction bases not matched to a gene: 4. The CDR3 runs 13 residues.

V usage is TRBV27 and J usage is TRBJ1-5, with a tentative D call TRBD1 (5 bases). Germline V lookup: CDR1 MNHEY, CDR2 SMNVEV (reference sequence). CDR3 size: 14 residues. V shed 5 bases and J shed 4 bases, with 12 bases lying between them. CDR3 bases: TGTGCCAGCAGTCCCGCGACAGAGAATCAGCCCCAGCATTTT. It is translated as CASSPATENQPQHF.

This chain connects TRBV10-3 to TRBJ1-2, with 9 bases lining up with TRBD1. V gave up 7 bases and J gave up 3 bases; unmatched junction bases: 9. Germline V gene sequence: CDR1 ENHRY, CDR2 SYGVKD. The CDR3 has 15 amino acids. The CDR3 nucleotides read TGTGCCATCATGGGATTACAGGGGGCTGACTATGGCTACACCTTC. Translating gives CAIMGLQGADYGYTF.

V and J are TRBV9 and TRBJ2-2, with D maybe TRBD2 (5 bases). The germline V and J ends were trimmed by 3 bases and 6 bases, with 15 bases remaining between them. The CDR3 length is 15 residues. Per the germline V gene, CDR1 is SGDLS and CDR2 is YYNGEE. This CDR3 reads CASSALSGAPGELFF. The CDR3 region has the DNA TGTGCCAGCAGCGCCTTAAGCGGAGCCCCCGGGGAGCTGTTTTTT. Together with reference TRBV9 and TRBJ2-2, the CDR3 gives the full variable domain: DSGVTQTPKHLITATGQRVTLRCSPRSGDLSVYWYQQSLDQGLQFLIQYYNGEERAKGNILERFSAQQFPDLHSELNLSSLELGDSALYFCASSALSGAPGELFFGEGSRLTVL.